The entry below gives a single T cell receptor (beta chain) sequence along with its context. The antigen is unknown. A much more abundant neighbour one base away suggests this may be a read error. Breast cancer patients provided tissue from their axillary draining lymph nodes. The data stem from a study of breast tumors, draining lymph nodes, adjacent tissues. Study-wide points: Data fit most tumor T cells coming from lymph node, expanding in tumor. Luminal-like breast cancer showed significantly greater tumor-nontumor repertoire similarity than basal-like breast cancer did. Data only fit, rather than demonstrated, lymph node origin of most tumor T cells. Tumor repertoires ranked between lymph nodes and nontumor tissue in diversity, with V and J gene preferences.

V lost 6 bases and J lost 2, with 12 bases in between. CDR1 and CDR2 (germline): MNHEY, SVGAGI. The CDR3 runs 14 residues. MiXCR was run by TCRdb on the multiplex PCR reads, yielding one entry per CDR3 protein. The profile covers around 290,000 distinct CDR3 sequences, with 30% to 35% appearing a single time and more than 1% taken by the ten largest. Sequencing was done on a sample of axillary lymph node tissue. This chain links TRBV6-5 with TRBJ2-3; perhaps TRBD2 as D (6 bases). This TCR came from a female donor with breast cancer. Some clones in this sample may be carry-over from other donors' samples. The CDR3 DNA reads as TGTGCCAGCAGGCCGGGACTTCACACAGATACGCAGTATTTT. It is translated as CASRPGLHTDTQYF.